This TCR beta chain was observed in a study of breast tumors, draining lymph nodes, adjacent tissues. Whole-study findings and limits: Tumor TCR diversity was below lymph nodes but above nontumor tissue. Data only fit, rather than demonstrated, lymph node origin of most tumor T cells. Compared with basal-like, luminal-like tumors shared significantly more repertoire with nontumor tissue. The data were judged consistent with most tumor T cells coming from lymph node and expanding in tumor.

In TCRdb, the multiplex PCR reads were re-called with MiXCR into one record per CDR3 protein. The data show some 130,000 distinct CDR3 sequences, roughly 21% seen once. Samples came from axillary lymph nodes draining the breast cancer. The germline V gene encodes CDR1 DFQATT and CDR2 SNEGSKA (reference sequence). V lost 6 bases and J 2 bases, leaving 10 bases between the germline ends. This CDR3 comprises 12 residues. This clonotype was counted at least ten times. The antigen remains unidentified. The chain combines TRBV20-1 with TRBJ1-2; D is uncertain. This clonotype originated in a female donor with breast cancer. Some clones in this sample may be carry-over from other donors' samples. Material for sequencing was axillary lymph node tissue. The DNA of the CDR3 is TGCAGTGCCTGGCGGAGCAACTATGGCTACACCTTC. It is translated as CSAWRSNYGYTF.